One and the same sample provided the 22 T cell receptor beta chains below, sequenced in a study of patients and donors after allogeneic stem cell transplantation. Via MiXCR, TCRdb re-called the RT-PCR reads, giving one row per CDR3 protein. The sample yields 50,000 to 60,000 distinct CDR3 sequences, 13% seen once. The sequencing input was blood, either unsorted or a sorted T cell fraction (not recorded which). The receptors shown here come from a human donor who was either an allogeneic HSCT recipient or a stem cell or donor lymphocyte infusion donor (not recorded which). It is not recorded whose cells these are; they may come from a transplant donor.

This clonotype occurred many times. The genes are TRBV29-1 and TRBJ1-1; D is unclear. The CDR3 is made up of 10 amino acids. Per germline, CDR1 SQVTM and CDR2 ANQGSEA. Trimming took off 7 bases at V and 5 bases at J, with 8 bases between the two ends. The CDR3, as DNA: TGCAGCGGTTATCAGACTGAAGCTTTCTTT. Encoded protein: CSGYQTEAFF.

This clonotype occurred many times. The chain carries TRBV20-1 and TRBJ1-2; possible D gene TRBD1, 6 bases. The CDR3 is 13 amino acids. CDR1 and CDR2 (germline): DFQATT, SNEGSKA (reference sequence). V was pared by 6 bases and J by 4 bases, with 15 bases between. The CDR3 region has the DNA TGCAGTGCCAGAAAGGGGGAGATCTATGGCTACACCTTC. Its protein is CSARKGEIYGYTF.

The gene calls are TRBV27 and TRBJ2-7, with 8 positions matching TRBD1. CDR1 MNHEY and CDR2 SMNVEV come from the germline V gene (reference sequence). After removal of 6 bases from V and 3 bases from J, the junction contained 7 bases not matched to a gene. CDR3 size: 14 residues. The CDR3 region has the DNA TGTGCCAGCAGCCCAACCGGGACAGGCTACGAGCAGTACTTC. It translates to CASSPTGTGYEQYF.

This clonotype was seen a handful of times. This chain links TRBV7-9 with TRBJ2-1, with 9 nucleotides matching TRBD2. V shed 1 base, J shed 5 bases, and the junction held 6 bases outside the gene matches. Looked up from germline, CDR1 is SEHNR and CDR2 is FQNEAQ (reference sequence). The CDR3 runs 16 residues. The CDR3 nucleotides are TGTGCCAGCAGCTTAGAGAGCGGGAGGACCAACAATGAGCAGTTCTTC. This gives the protein CASSLESGRTNNEQFF.

This clonotype has only a few counts. This chain connects TRBV29-1 to TRBJ2-7, with 9 nucleotides matching TRBD1. Per the germline V gene, CDR1 is SQVTM and CDR2 is ANQGSEA. Losses at the gene ends were 6 bases for V and 6 bases for J; bases not matched to a gene: 6. The CDR3 has 12 amino acids. The chain's CDR3 is CSVTGGQGEQYF. The CDR3 DNA reads as TGCAGCGTAACAGGGGGCCAGGGCGAGCAGTACTTC.

The V gene is TRBV7-2, the J gene TRBJ2-3; 8 bases are a match to TRBD2. The CDR3 loop spans 20 amino acids. The germline gives CDR1 SGHTA, CDR2 FQGNSA. Trimming at V came to 2 bases and at J to 1 base, leaving 17 bases not matched to a gene. The CDR3 loop is CASSLLVFLAGPRGTDTQYF. For the CDR3, the DNA is TGTGCCAGCAGCTTACTGGTGTTTCTAGCGGGCCCACGTGGCACAGATACGCAGTATTTT. The whole variable domain, remainder taken from reference TRBV7-2 and TRBJ2-3, is GAGVSQSPSNKVTEKGKDVELRCDPISGHTALYWYRQSLGQGLEFLIYFQGNSAPDKSGLPSDRFSAERTGGSVSTLTIQRTQQEDSAVYLCASSLLVFLAGPRGTDTQYFGPGTRLTVL.

This clonotype was counted at least ten times. The chain uses TRBV11-2 and TRBJ1-2, with D tentatively TRBD1 (6 bases). There are 14 residues in the CDR3. Germline V gives CDR1 SGHAT, CDR2 FQNNGV. Trimming removed 3 bases at V and 4 bases at J, with 12 bases between. The CDR3 is CASSFKTGSYGYTF. In DNA, the CDR3 is TGTGCCAGCAGCTTCAAGACAGGTTCCTATGGCTACACCTTC.

This clonotype has a handful of counts. The chain uses TRBV4-2 and TRBJ2-3; 7 positions match TRBD2. J gave up 3 bases and V 1 base, and 13 bases lay outside the gene matches. The CDR3 length is 18 residues. CDR1 is LGHNA, CDR2 YNFKEQ, per germline. The CDR3 spells CASSQALSGEGGTDTQYF. The CDR3, as DNA: TGTGCCAGCAGCCAAGCCCTATCGGGGGAGGGAGGAACAGATACGCAGTATTTT.

The chain uses TRBV11-2 and TRBJ1-1, with D possibly TRBD1 on 5 matching bases. The CDR3 has 18 residues. V was pared by 3 bases and J by 7 bases, with 27 bases between. Germline V gene data show CDR1 as SGHAT and CDR2 as FQNNGV. The CDR3 reads CASSFEGWLLEGDIEAFF. The CDR3 region has the DNA TGTGCCAGCAGCTTTGAGGGGTGGCTGTTAGAAGGTGACATTGAAGCTTTCTTT.

This rearrangement joins TRBV12-3 or TRBV12-4 to TRBJ1-3; TRBD1 matches 12 bases. This CDR3 is 14 amino acids long. V was pared by 6 bases and J by 8 bases, with 5 bases of the junction left unmatched. In DNA form, the CDR3 reads TGTGCCAGCAGCGGGACAGGGGGCTCGGACACCATATATTTT. Amino acid sequence: CASSGTGGSDTIYF.

In the case of this clonotype: A much larger clone lies one base from this, so it may be a read error. No conserved phenylalanine or tryptophan is present at the end of the CDR3, so a read error is the likely explanation. The rearrangement joins TRBV6-5 to TRBJ1-1; a weak D match, TRBD1 (5 bases). The V and J ends lost 2 bases and 5 bases respectively, with 9 bases between them. The CDR3 covers 13 residues. Germline V gene lookup returns CDR1 MNHEY and CDR2 SVGAGI. The CDR3 is CASSYGGGTEAFL. The DNA for the CDR3 is TGTGCCAGCAGTTACGGGGGGGGAACTGAAGCTTTCTTG.

This clonotype was counted at least ten times. J is TRBJ1-3 and V is TRBV20-1; 8 bases fit TRBD1. The CDR3 runs 17 residues. J gave up 4 bases and V 1 base, and 12 bases lay outside the gene matches. CDR1 is DFQATT and CDR2 is SNEGSKA in the germline V gene (reference sequence). The CDR3 spells CSARAGQGDPTGNTIYF. CDR3 nucleotides: TGCAGTGCTAGAGCTGGACAGGGAGACCCGACAGGAAACACCATATATTTT.

CDR3 residues: CASSKGVSEQETQYF. Here the CDR3 DNA reads TGTGCCAGCAGCAAAGGGGTGTCAGAACAAGAGACCCAGTACTTC. This chain uses TRBV12-3 or TRBV12-4 with TRBJ2-5; TRBD1 is a possible D gene (5 bases). V gave up 6 bases and J gave up 2 bases, with 16 bases separating them. CDR3 length equals 15 residues.

In this sample, this clonotype turned up a few times. The V gene is TRBV15, the J gene TRBJ2-1, with a tentative D call TRBD2 (7 bases). V was shortened by 0 bases and J by 7 bases, with 16 bases between the two germline ends. From germline, CDR1 is LNHNV and CDR2 YYDKDF (reference sequence). The CDR3 sequence is 16 residues long. The CDR3, as DNA: TGTGCCACCAGCAGAGAGGAGCGGGATACAGGGAATGAGCAGTTCTTC. Translating it yields CATSREERDTGNEQFF. Based on the CDR3 plus reference TRBV15 and TRBJ2-1, the full variable domain is DAMVIQNPRYQVTQFGKPVTLSCSQTLNHNVMYWYQQKSSQAPKLLFHYYDKDFNNEADTPDNFQSRRPNTSFCFLDIRSPGLGDTAMYLCATSREERDTGNEQFFGPGTRLTVL.

This clonotype has ten or more counts. The CDR3 loop reads CASSVDRGLRYEQYF. CDR3 coding DNA: TGTGCCAGCAGTGTCGACAGGGGGTTGAGATACGAGCAGTACTTC. The V call is TRBV6-1, the J call TRBJ2-7, with 9 bases that match TRBD1. V gave up 4 bases and J gave up 4 bases; unmatched junction bases: 8. Germline CDR1 and CDR2: MNHNS and SASEGT. The CDR3 is 15 residues long.

This clonotype was seen repeatedly, ten times or more. This chain links TRBV12-3 or TRBV12-4 with TRBJ2-1; TRBD2 is a possible D gene (6 bases). V lost 0 bases, J lost 4 bases, and 10 bases lay in between. The CDR3 has 15 amino acids. The CDR3 DNA follows: TGTGCCAGCAGTTTAGCGGGGGGTTTATACAATGAGCAGTTCTTC. Protein sequence: CASSLAGGLYNEQFF.

The chain joins TRBV20-1 to TRBJ1-1; 8 bases fit TRBD1. Trimming at V came to 3 bases and at J to 5 bases, leaving 8 bases not matched to a gene. The CDR3 totals 14 residues. Germline assignment: CDR1 DFQATT and CDR2 SNEGSKA (reference sequence). CDR3 sequence: CSASEGQETTEAFF. In DNA, the CDR3 is TGCAGTGCTAGTGAGGGACAGGAGACGACTGAAGCTTTCTTT.

This clonotype turned up a few times. V gene TRBV24-1 combines with J gene TRBJ2-7; D is uncertain. From germline, CDR1 is KGHDR and CDR2 SFDVKD. V was trimmed by 2 bases and J by 2 bases, leaving 12 bases between them. The CDR3 has 15 residues. This CDR3 reads CATSDSTGRPYEQYF. The CDR3 DNA is TGTGCCACCAGTGATTCAACCGGACGGCCCTACGAGCAGTACTTC.

With regard to this clonotype: A read error may account for a junction end that differs from germline. The chain has TRBV18 and TRBJ1-1, with D maybe TRBD1 (5 bases). Per germline, CDR1 KGHSH and CDR2 LQKENI. This CDR3 spans 17 amino acids. CDR3 in DNA: TGTGCCAGCTCGCCACAAACGCAGGGAGCGGTAAACACTGAAGCTTTCTTT. Protein sequence: CASSPQTQGAVNTEAFF.

This clonotype came up a few times. The chain recombines TRBV20-1 with TRBJ2-1; D is unresolved. Per the germline V gene, CDR1 is DFQATT and CDR2 is SNEGSKA (reference sequence). The CDR3 extends over 10 amino acids. Trimming pared 0 bases from V and 10 bases from J, leaving 4 bases between. CDR3 in DNA: TGCAGTGCTAGAGAAAACGAGCAGTTCTTC. Translating gives CSARENEQFF.

In this sample, this clonotype turned up many times. The chain joins TRBV25-1 to TRBJ1-2; tentatively, D is TRBD1 (5 bases). Per the germline V gene, CDR1 is MGHDK and CDR2 is SYGVNS. The CDR3 runs to 11 residues. Trimming removed 8 bases from V and 5 bases from J, with 9 bases in between. This chain's CDR3 is CASGGEYGYTF. The CDR3 nucleotides are TGTGCCAGCGGGGGAGAGTATGGCTACACCTTC.

This clonotype was detected a few times. The chain combines TRBV25-1 with TRBJ2-1; no clear D gene. V dropped 2 bases and J dropped 2 bases, with 13 bases sitting between them. CDR1 is MGHDK, CDR2 SYGVNS, per germline. This CDR3 contains 16 residues. CDR3 bases: TGTGCCAGCAGTGAAAGCTCAGGAAAGGCCTACAATGAGCAGTTCTTC. Encoded protein: CASSESSGKAYNEQFF.